The clone carrying this T cell receptor (beta chain) was seen repeatedly, ten times or more. The length of the CDR3 is 12 residues. Trimming pared 5 bases from V and 7 bases from J, leaving 8 bases between. These data originate in a study of T-cell reconstitution after alpha-beta-depleted transplantation in children. Molecular barcoding with unique molecular identifiers was used for the TCRbeta library. TCRdb independently ran MiXCR on the PCR reads; one entry per CDR3 protein. Among roughly 500,000 distinct CDR3 sequences listed, 9.5% to 15% were seen once. The specimen comprised PBMCs from the stem cell graft donor, sampled from the stem cell graft. This clonotype originated in a human donor who donated a stem cell graft to a child with combined immunodeficiency. V and J are TRBV12-3 or TRBV12-4 and TRBJ2-2; no firm D call. The CDR3 loop reads CASSHSGGELFF. The CDR3, as DNA: TGTGCCAGCAGTCACAGTGGCGGGGAGCTGTTTTTT.